This TCR beta chain derives from a study of vaccination and CD4 T cells after COVID-19. Cultured CD4+ T cells had their DNA profiled by the Oncomine TCR Beta short-read assay. TCRdb re-derived calls from the PCR reads in MiXCR, one entry per CDR3 protein. The sample shows more than 6,500 distinct CDR3 sequences, around 48% of them seen only once. The CDR3 is 14 amino acids. Germline V CDR1 and CDR2: SEHNR, FQNEAQ (reference sequence). Treatment described: roughly 11-day PBMC culture with coronavirus spike peptide pools or control peptides (ViraFEST assay). An unexposed donor provided the CD4+ T cells, which were collected before the COVID-19 pandemic (2011-2018). A few counts support this clonotype. Its target is unknown. The junction differs from germline at one of its ends, possibly a read error.

The chain combines TRBV7-9 with TRBJ2-3, with D possibly TRBD2 on 5 matching bases. What was sequenced was CD4+ T cells from blood, cultured in vitro. The source of this sequence is a human donor in good health. CDR3: CASSLALSTDTQYF. CDR3 in DNA: TGTGCCAGCAGCCTAGCTCTCAGCACAGATACGCAGTATTTT.